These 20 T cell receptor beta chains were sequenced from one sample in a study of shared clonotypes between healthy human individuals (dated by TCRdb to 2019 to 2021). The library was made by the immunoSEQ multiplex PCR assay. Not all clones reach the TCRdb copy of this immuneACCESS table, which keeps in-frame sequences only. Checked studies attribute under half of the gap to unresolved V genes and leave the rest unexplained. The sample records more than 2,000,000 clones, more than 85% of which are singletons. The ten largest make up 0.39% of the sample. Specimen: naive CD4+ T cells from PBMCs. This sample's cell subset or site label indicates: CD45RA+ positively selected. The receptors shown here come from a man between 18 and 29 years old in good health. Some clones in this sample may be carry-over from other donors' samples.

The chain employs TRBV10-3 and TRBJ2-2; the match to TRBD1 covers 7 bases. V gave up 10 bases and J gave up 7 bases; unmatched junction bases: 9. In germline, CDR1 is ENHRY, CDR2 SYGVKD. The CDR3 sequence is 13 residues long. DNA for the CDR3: TGTGCCACCTCGACAGGGAAAATCGGGGAGCTGTTTTTT. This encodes CATSTGKIGELFF.

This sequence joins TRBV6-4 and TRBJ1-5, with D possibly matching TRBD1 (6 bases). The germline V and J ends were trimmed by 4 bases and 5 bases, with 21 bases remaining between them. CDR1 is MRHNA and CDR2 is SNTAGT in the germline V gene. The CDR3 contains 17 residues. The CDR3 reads CASSVISLAQGYQPQHF. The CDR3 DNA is TGTGCCAGCAGTGTAATTAGTTTGGCACAGGGTTATCAGCCCCAGCATTTT.

The CDR3 DNA is TGTGCCAGCAGTGAAGCGCTAGGGGGCCTGACTGAAGCTTTCTTT. This codes for CASSEALGGLTEAFF. The rearrangement links TRBV6-1 to TRBJ1-1; TRBD1 matches at 7 bases. Germline CDR1 and CDR2: MNHNS and SASEGT. Unmatched junction bases numbered 6, after V lost 0 bases and J lost 5 bases. This CDR3 contains 15 residues.

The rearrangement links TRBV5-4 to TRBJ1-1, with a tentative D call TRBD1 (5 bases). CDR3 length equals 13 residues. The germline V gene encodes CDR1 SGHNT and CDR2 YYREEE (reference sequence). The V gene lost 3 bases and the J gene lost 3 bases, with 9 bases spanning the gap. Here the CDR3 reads CASSSREYTEAFF. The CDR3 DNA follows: TGTGCCAGCAGCTCCAGGGAGTACACTGAAGCTTTCTTT.

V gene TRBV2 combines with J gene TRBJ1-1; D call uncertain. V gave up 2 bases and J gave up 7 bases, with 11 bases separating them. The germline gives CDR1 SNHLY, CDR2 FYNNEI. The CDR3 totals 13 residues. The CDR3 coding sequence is TGTGCCAGCAGTGAACGGCCGGGCGATGAAGCTTTCTTT. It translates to CASSERPGDEAFF.

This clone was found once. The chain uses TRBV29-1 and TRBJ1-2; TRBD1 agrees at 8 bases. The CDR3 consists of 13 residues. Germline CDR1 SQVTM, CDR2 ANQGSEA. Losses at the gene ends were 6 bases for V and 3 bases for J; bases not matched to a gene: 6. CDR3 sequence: CSVATGVDYGYTF. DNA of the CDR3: TGCAGCGTCGCGACAGGGGTGGACTATGGCTACACCTTC.

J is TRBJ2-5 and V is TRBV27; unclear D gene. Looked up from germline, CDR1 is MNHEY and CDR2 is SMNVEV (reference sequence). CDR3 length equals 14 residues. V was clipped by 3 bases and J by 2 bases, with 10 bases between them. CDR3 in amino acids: CASSFAPKQETQYF. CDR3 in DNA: TGTGCCAGCAGTTTCGCTCCAAAACAAGAGACCCAGTACTTC.

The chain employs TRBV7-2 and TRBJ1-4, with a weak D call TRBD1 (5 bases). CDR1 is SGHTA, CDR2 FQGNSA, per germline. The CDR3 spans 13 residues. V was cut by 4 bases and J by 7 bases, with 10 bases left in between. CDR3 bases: TGTGCCAGCAGCTCGCGGAGGGGTGAAAAACTGTTTTTT. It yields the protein CASSSRRGEKLFF.

CDR3 coding DNA: TGTGCCAGCAGCGCAGGGGGTCCCTACAATGAGCAGTTCTTC. Residues: CASSAGGPYNEQFF. The chain employs TRBV7-3 and TRBJ2-1, with 7 bases matching TRBD1. The CDR3 is made up of 14 amino acids. With 5 bases clipped from V and 2 bases from J, the junction kept 3 bases outside the gene matches. Germline V gene lookup returns CDR1 SGHTA and CDR2 FQGTGA. Using reference TRBV7-3 and TRBJ2-1 for the parts outside the CDR3, the full variable domain is GAGVSQTPSNKVTEKGKYVELRCDPISGHTALYWYRQSLGQGPEFLIYFQGTGAADDSGLPNDRFFAVRPEGSVSTLKIQRTERGDSAVYLCASSAGGPYNEQFFGPGTRLTVL.

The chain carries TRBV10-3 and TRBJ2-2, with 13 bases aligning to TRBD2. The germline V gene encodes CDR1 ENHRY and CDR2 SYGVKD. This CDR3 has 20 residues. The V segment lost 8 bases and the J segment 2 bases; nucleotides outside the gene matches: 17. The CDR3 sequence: CAIYAGLAGEMPSNTGELFF. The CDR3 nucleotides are TGTGCCATCTATGCCGGACTAGCGGGAGAAATGCCATCTAACACCGGGGAGCTGTTTTTT.

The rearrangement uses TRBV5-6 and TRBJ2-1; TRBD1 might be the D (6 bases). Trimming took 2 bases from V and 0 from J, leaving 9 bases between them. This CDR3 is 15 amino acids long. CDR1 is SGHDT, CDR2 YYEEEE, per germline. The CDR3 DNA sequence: TGTGCCAGCAGCTTTGGACAGAGCTCCTACAATGAGCAGTTCTTC. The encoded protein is CASSFGQSSYNEQFF.

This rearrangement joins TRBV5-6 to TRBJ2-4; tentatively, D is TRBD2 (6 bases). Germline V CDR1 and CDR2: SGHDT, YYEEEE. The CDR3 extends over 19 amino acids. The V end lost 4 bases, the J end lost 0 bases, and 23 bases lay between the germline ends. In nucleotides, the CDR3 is TGTGCCAGCAGCGGCCGGGCCTCGGGAGATCGAAGAGCCAAAAACATTCAGTACTTC. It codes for CASSGRASGDRRAKNIQYF.

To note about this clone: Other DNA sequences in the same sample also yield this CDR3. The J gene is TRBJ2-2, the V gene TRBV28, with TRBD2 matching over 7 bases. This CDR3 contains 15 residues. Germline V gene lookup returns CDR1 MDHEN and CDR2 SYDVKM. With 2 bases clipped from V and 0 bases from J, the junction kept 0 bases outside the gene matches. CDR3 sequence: CASSLAGANTGELFF. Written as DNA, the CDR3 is TGTGCCAGCAGTTTAGCGGGAGCGAACACCGGGGAGCTGTTTTTT.

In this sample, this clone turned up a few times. CDR3 sequence: CASSDALGEKLFF. CDR3 in DNA: TGTGCCAGCAGCGACGCACTCGGAGAAAAACTGTTTTTT. The chain couples TRBV9 to TRBJ1-4; D not resolved. The germline CDR1 and CDR2 sequences are SGDLS and YYNGEE. The CDR3 is made up of 13 amino acids. The V end lost 3 bases, the J end lost 8 bases, and 11 bases lay between the germline ends.

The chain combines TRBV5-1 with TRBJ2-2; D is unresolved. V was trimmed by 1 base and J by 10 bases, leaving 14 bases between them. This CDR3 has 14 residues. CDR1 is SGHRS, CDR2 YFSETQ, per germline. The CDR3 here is CASSLYSPLQELFF. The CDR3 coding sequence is TGCGCCAGCAGCTTGTATTCCCCCTTGCAGGAGCTGTTTTTT. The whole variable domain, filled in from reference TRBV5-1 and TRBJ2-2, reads KAGVTQTPRYLIKTRGQQVTLSCSPISGHRSVSWYQQTPGQGLQFLFEYFSETQRNKGNFPGRFSGRQFSNSRSEMNVSTLELGDSALYLCASSLYSPLQELFFGEGSRLTVL.

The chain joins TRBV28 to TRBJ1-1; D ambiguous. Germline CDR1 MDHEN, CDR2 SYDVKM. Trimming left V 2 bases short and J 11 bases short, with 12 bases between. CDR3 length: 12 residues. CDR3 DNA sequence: TGTGCCAGCAGTTTACAACCCTTGGGTGCTTTCTTT. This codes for CASSLQPLGAFF.

DNA of the CDR3: TGTGCCACCAGCATGCGGGACAGTAATGAAAAACTGTTTTTT. It yields the protein CATSMRDSNEKLFF. The rearrangement joins TRBV15 to TRBJ1-4; 7 bases fit TRBD1. Trimming removed 4 bases from V and 4 bases from J; junction bases left unmatched: 3. The CDR3 has 14 residues. In germline, CDR1 is LNHNV, CDR2 YYDKDF (reference sequence).

CDR3 amino acids: CASSRDRTSGNTIYF. Here the CDR3 DNA reads TGTGCCAGCAGCCGGGACCGCACCTCTGGAAACACCATATATTTT. The chain links TRBV7-9 to TRBJ1-3, with D possibly TRBD1 on 5 matching bases. Between the trimmed V and J ends, which lost 5 bases and 0 bases, there was a span of 11 bases. Germline loops: CDR1 SEHNR, CDR2 FQNEAQ (reference sequence). This CDR3 region has 15 residues.

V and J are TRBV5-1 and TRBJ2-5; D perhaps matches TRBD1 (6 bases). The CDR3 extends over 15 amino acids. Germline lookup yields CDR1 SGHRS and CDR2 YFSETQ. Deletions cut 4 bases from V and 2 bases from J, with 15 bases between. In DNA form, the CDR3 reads TGCGCCAGCAGCCACGCCTCGACAGGACAAGAGACCCAGTACTTC. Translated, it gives CASSHASTGQETQYF.

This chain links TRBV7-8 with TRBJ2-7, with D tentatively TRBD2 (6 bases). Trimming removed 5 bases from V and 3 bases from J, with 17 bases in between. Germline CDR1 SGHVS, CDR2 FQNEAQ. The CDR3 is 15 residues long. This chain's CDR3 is CASSRTGVGDYEQYF. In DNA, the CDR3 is TGTGCCAGCAGCCGGACGGGAGTGGGGGACTACGAGCAGTACTTC.